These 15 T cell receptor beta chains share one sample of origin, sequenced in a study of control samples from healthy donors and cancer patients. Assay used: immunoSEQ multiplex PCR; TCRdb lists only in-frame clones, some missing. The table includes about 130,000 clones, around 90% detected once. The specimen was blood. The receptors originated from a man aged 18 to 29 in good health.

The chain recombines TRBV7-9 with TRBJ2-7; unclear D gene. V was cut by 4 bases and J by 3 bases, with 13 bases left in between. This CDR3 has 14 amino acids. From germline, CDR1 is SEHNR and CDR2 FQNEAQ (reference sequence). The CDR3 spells CASSSLGKVYEQYF. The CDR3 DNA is TGTGCCAGCAGCTCCTTAGGGAAGGTCTACGAGCAGTACTTC.

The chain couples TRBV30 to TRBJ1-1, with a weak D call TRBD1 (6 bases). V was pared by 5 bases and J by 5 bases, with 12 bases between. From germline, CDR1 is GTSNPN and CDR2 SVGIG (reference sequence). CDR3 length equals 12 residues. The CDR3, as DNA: TGTGCCTGGGGAACAGGGAGGACTGAAGCTTTCTTT. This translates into CAWGTGRTEAFF. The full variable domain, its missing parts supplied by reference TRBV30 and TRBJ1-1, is SQTIHQWPATLVQPVGSPLSLECTVEGTSNPNLYWYRQAAGRGLQLLFYSVGIGQISSEVPQNLSASRPQDRQFILSSKKLLLSDSGFYLCAWGTGRTEAFFGQGTRLTVV.

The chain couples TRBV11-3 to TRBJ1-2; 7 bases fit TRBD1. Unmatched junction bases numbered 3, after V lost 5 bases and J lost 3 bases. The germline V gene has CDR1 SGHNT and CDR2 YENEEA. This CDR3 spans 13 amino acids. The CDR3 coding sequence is TGTGCCAGCAGCAGACAGGGATACTATGGCTACACCTTC. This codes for CASSRQGYYGYTF. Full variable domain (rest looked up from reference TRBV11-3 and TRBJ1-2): EAGVVQSPRYKIIEKKQPVAFWCNPISGHNTLYWYLQNLGQGPELLIRYENEEAVDDSQLPKDRFSAERLKGVDSTLKIQPAELGDSAVYLCASSRQGYYGYTFGSGTRLTVV.

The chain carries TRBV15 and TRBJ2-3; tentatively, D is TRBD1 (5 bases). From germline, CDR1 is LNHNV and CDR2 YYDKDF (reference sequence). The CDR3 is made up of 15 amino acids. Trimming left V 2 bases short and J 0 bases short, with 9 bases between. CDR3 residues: CATSRRAGSTDTQYF. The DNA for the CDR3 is TGTGCCACCAGCAGAAGGGCAGGGAGCACAGATACGCAGTATTTT.

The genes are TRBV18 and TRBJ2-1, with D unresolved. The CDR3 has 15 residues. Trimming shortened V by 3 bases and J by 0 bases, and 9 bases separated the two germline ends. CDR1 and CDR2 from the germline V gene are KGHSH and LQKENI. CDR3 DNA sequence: TGTGCCAGCTCACCTCTTACGAGCTCCTACAATGAGCAGTTCTTC. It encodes CASSPLTSSYNEQFF. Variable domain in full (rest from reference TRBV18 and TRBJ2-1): NAGVMQNPRHLVRRRGQEARLRCSPMKGHSHVYWYRQLPEEGLKFMVYLQKENIIDESGMPKERFSAEFPKEGPSILRIQQVVRGDSAAYFCASSPLTSSYNEQFFGPGTRLTVL.

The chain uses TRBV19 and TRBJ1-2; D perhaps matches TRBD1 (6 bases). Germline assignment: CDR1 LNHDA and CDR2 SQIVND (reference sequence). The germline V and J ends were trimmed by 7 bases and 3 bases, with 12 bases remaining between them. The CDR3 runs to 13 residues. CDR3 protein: CASTTGNHYGYTF. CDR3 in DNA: TGTGCCAGTACTACAGGGAATCACTATGGCTACACCTTC.

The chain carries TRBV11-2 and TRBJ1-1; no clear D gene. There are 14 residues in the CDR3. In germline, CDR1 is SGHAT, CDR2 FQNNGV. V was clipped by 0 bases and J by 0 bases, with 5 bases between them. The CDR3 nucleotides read TGTGCCAGCAGCTTAGACAGAGTGAACACTGAAGCTTTCTTT. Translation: CASSLDRVNTEAFF.

In nucleotides, the CDR3 is TGTGCCACCAGCAGAGACAGCGGGCAGAGCACAGATACGCAGTATTTT. Amino acid sequence: CATSRDSGQSTDTQYF. This rearrangement joins TRBV15 to TRBJ2-3; possibly TRBD2 for D (6 bases). This CDR3 spans 16 amino acids. Trimming removed 0 bases at V and 0 bases at J, with 10 bases between. Germline V gene lookup returns CDR1 LNHNV and CDR2 YYDKDF (reference sequence).

CDR3 in amino acids: CASSLGGQGNQPQHF. DNA of the CDR3: TGTGCCAGCAGCTTGGGGGGACAGGGGAATCAGCCCCAGCATTTT. The chain is built from TRBV5-4 and TRBJ1-5; 10 bases match TRBD1. Germline V lookup: CDR1 SGHNT, CDR2 YYREEE (reference sequence). The CDR3 is made up of 15 amino acids. Trimming took 0 bases from V and 4 from J; bases not matched to a gene: 1.

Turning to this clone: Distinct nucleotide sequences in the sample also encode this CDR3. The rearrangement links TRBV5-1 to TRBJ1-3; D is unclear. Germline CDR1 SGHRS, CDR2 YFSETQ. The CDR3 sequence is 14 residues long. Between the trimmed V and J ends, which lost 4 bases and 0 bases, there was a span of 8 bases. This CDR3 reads CASSQGSSGNTIYF. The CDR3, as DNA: TGCGCCAGCAGCCAAGGGAGCTCTGGAAACACCATATATTTT.

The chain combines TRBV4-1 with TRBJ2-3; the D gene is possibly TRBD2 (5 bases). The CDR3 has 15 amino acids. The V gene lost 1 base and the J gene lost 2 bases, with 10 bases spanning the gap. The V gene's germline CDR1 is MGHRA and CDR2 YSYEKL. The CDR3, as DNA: TGCGCCAGCAGCCAAGTCCCCGGGGACACAGATACGCAGTATTTT. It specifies CASSQVPGDTDTQYF.

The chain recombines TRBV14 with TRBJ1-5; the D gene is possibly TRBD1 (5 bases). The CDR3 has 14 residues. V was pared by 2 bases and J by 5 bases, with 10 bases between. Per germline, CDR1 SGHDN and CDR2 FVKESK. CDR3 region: CASSQSGLDQPQHF. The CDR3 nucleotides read TGTGCCAGCAGCCAATCAGGGCTGGATCAGCCCCAGCATTTT.

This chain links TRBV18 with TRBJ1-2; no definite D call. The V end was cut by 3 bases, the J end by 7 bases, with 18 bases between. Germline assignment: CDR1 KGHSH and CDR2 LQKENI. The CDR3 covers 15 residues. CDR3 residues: CASSPQVLPDAGYTF. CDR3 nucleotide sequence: TGTGCCAGCTCACCCCAAGTGCTACCCGATGCTGGCTACACCTTC. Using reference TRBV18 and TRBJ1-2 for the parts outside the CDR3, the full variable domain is NAGVMQNPRHLVRRRGQEARLRCSPMKGHSHVYWYRQLPEEGLKFMVYLQKENIIDESGMPKERFSAEFPKEGPSILRIQQVVRGDSAAYFCASSPQVLPDAGYTFGSGTRLTVV.

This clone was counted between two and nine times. CDR3 residues: CASSSATIRDYTEAFF. CDR3 coding DNA: TGTGCCAGCAGTTCAGCCACTATCCGGGACTACACTGAAGCTTTCTTT. V is TRBV7-9 and J is TRBJ1-1, with a tentative D call TRBD1 (5 bases). Trimming took off 6 bases at V and 3 bases at J, with 20 bases between the two ends. The CDR3 consists of 16 residues. CDR1 is SEHNR, CDR2 FQNEAQ, per germline (reference sequence).

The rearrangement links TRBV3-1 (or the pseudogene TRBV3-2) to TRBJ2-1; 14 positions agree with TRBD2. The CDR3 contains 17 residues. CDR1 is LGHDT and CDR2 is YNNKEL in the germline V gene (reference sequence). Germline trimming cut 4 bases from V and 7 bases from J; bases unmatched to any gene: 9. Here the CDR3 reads CASSPRLAGGPGNEQFF. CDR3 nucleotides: TGTGCCAGCAGCCCGAGACTAGCGGGGGGGCCGGGGAATGAGCAGTTCTTC.